One and the same sample provided the 6 T cell receptor beta chains below, sequenced in a study of T cell repertoires in cytomegalovirus infection. The antigens for these receptors are not known. MiXCR, applied by TCRdb to the reads, yields one record per CDR3 protein. This table holds tens of thousands of distinct CDR3 sequences, roughly a fifth found once. Sequencing used CD8+ T cells from cultured PBMCs, obtained from culture after CMV antigen stimulation. These receptors originate from a human donor in good health (CMV status not recorded). Some clones in this sample may be carry-over from other donors' samples.

V and J are TRBV4-2 and TRBJ2-7; perhaps TRBD1 as D (6 bases). V shed 4 bases and J shed 5 bases, with 12 bases lying between them. Germline V gene lookup returns CDR1 LGHNA and CDR2 YNFKEQ. This CDR3 is 13 amino acids long. DNA for the CDR3: TGTGCCAGCAGCCTTAACAGGGTCGACGAGCAGTACTTC. It translates to CASSLNRVDEQYF.

The chain joins TRBV7-2 to TRBJ2-1; D is unclear. The V end lost 0 bases, the J end lost 2 bases, and 8 bases lay between the germline ends. The CDR3 runs to 15 residues. Per the germline V gene, CDR1 is SGHTA and CDR2 is FQGNSA. The CDR3 DNA reads TGTGCCAGCAGCTTAGCGGGTTCCCCCTACAATGAGCAGTTCTTC. It translates to CASSLAGSPYNEQFF.

V is TRBV7-2 and J is TRBJ2-7; 7 bases fit TRBD2. Germline lookup yields CDR1 SGHTA and CDR2 FQGNSA. This CDR3 region has 15 residues. The trim removed 1 base at V and 2 bases at J, leaving 5 bases unmatched. For the CDR3, the DNA is TGTGCCAGCAGCTTAGGTCTAGGGAGGGCCTACGAGCAGTACTTC. Residues: CASSLGLGRAYEQYF.

This chain links TRBV3-1 with TRBJ2-6; perhaps TRBD2 as D (5 bases). V shed 2 bases and J shed 0 bases, with 17 bases lying between them. Germline V gene data show CDR1 as LGHDT and CDR2 as YNNKEL (reference sequence). The CDR3 runs 19 residues. CDR3 DNA sequence: TGTGCCAGCAGCCAAAACCCACCTACAGCGGCCTCTGGGGCCAACGTCCTGACTTTC. Translating gives CASSQNPPTAASGANVLTF.

The chain is built from TRBV7-3 and TRBJ2-3, with 9 bases identical to TRBD1. This CDR3 comprises 17 residues. Unmatched junction bases numbered 7, after V lost 2 bases and J lost 1 base. Germline V gives CDR1 SGHTA, CDR2 FQGTGA. The CDR3 DNA reads as TGTGCCAGCAGCTTACCCCGGGACAGGGAAGGCACAGATACGCAGTATTTT. This gives the protein CASSLPRDREGTDTQYF.

This chain connects TRBV7-2 to TRBJ2-5; D uncertain. The CDR3 runs to 11 residues. Germline loops: CDR1 SGHTA, CDR2 FQGNSA. The V and J ends lost 5 bases and 7 bases respectively, with 8 bases between them. CDR3 nucleotide sequence: TGTGCCAGCAGCGCAACGGGGACCCAGTACTTC. Its protein product is CASSATGTQYF.